The source of this T cell receptor (beta chain) is a study of regulatory T cells in long-lasting Graves disease. Study context: Over 5 years of antithyroid drugs with positive TSH receptor antibodies was taken to mean persistent Graves' disease. Study-wide results and limits: Blood alone, not thyroid tissue, was studied. Among samples with persistent disease, TRBV28, TRBJ1-2 and TRBJ2-5 were favored. Persistent cases of Graves' showed reduced TCR diversity relative to newly diagnosed patients.

Concerning this clonotype: Its antigen is as yet unknown. A much more abundant neighbour one base away suggests this may be a read error.

The time point: persistent/refractory GD, antithyroid drugs over 5 years with positive TRAb. The TCR library used RNA extracted from PBMCs. Sequencing libraries for TCR beta were prepared with iRepertoire HTBI primers and Arm-PCR of CDR3 regions. MiXCR was run by TCRdb on the multiplex PCR reads, yielding one entry per CDR3 protein. Of 310,000 or so distinct CDR3 sequences listed, roughly 21% were seen once; the top ten hold about 29%. Germline V gene sequence: CDR1 SEHNR, CDR2 FQNEAQ (reference sequence). This CDR3 is 13 amino acids long. This sequence joins TRBV7-9 and TRBJ2-5; D gene ambiguous. The clonotype was recovered from a female donor with Graves disease. The sample here was peripheral blood mononuclear cells (PBMCs), taken when the disease was refractory, from a patient treated with antithyroid drugs. For the CDR3, the DNA is TGTGTCAGCAGCTTAGATGGGCCGGGGACCCAGTACTTC. This translates into CVSSLDGPGTQYF.